The 25 T cell receptor beta chains given below trace back to one sample, sequenced in a study of long-term antiretroviral therapy in people with HIV. It was version v3.0 of the immunoSEQ assay that was run at survey level. Profiled with immunoSEQ multiplex PCR; TCRdb holds only in-frame clones, not every one. The top ten clones hold roughly 4.2% of a sample with some 20,000 clones, about 80% of them seen once. The specimen comprised unsorted PBMCs, sampled 5.9 years after starting antiretroviral therapy. The receptors come from a man aged 25-45 years with HIV.

The V and J genes are TRBV20-1 and TRBJ1-2; D is undetermined. V shed 1 base and J shed 6 bases, with 6 bases lying between them. Germline CDR1 DFQATT, CDR2 SNEGSKA (reference sequence). This CDR3 is built from 11 residues. The CDR3: CSARGVDGYTF. In DNA, the CDR3 is TGCAGTGCTAGAGGGGTGGATGGCTACACCTTC.

The gene calls are TRBV6-1 and TRBJ2-1; 9 positions match TRBD2. The CDR3 totals 16 residues. The V gene's germline CDR1 is MNHNS and CDR2 SASEGT. Trimming took 0 bases from V and 4 from J; bases not matched to a gene: 4. CDR3 sequence (DNA): TGTGCCAGCAGTGAAGCGCTAGCGGGATCGTACAATGAGCAGTTCTTC. Translation: CASSEALAGSYNEQFF.

This chain connects TRBV11-3 to TRBJ1-3; D gene unclear. Germline V lookup: CDR1 SGHNT, CDR2 YENEEA. Trimming stripped 5 bases from V and 0 bases from J, with 11 bases between. The CDR3 is 15 amino acids. The CDR3 DNA is TGTGCCAGCAGCCGGACGGAGAGCTCTGGAAACACCATATATTTT. Translated, it gives CASSRTESSGNTIYF. Full variable domain (missing parts from reference TRBV11-3 and TRBJ1-3): EAGVVQSPRYKIIEKKQPVAFWCNPISGHNTLYWYLQNLGQGPELLIRYENEEAVDDSQLPKDRFSAERLKGVDSTLKIQPAELGDSAVYLCASSRTESSGNTIYFGEGSWLTVV.

The chain has TRBV5-4 and TRBJ1-2; 7 positions match TRBD1. J gave up 8 bases and V 3 bases, and 10 bases lay outside the gene matches. Per germline, CDR1 SGHNT and CDR2 YYREEE (reference sequence). The length of the CDR3 is 14 residues. CDR3 DNA: TGTGCCAGCAGCTCTGGGACAGTCTTGGGCGGCTACACCTTC. This translates into CASSSGTVLGGYTF.

V usage is TRBV4-3 and J usage is TRBJ1-1; unclear D gene. The CDR3 spans 14 residues. Germline V gene lookup returns CDR1 LGHNA and CDR2 YSLEER. The germline V and J ends were trimmed by 0 bases and 3 bases, with 8 bases remaining between them. The CDR3 loop is CASSQEVRYTEAFF. The CDR3 DNA follows: TGCGCCAGCAGCCAAGAGGTTCGGTACACTGAAGCTTTCTTT.

This chain joins TRBV27 and TRBJ2-3, with 9 bases lining up with TRBD2. The junction had 5 bases not matched to a gene; V was cut back by 6 bases and J by 1 base. Germline V gene lookup returns CDR1 MNHEY and CDR2 SMNVEV (reference sequence). The CDR3 covers 15 residues. The CDR3 sequence: CASSYSGSGTDTQYF. Written as DNA, the CDR3 is TGTGCCAGCAGCTATAGCGGGAGTGGCACAGATACGCAGTATTTT.

The rearrangement links TRBV2 to TRBJ2-1, with D tentatively TRBD1 (6 bases). The CDR3 is 12 amino acids. The germline V gene has CDR1 SNHLY and CDR2 FYNNEI. With 3 bases removed from V and 15 bases from J, the gap between germline ends came to 15 bases. The CDR3 region is CASSEIVRGLFF. The CDR3 coding sequence is TGTGCCAGCAGTGAGATTGTCAGGGGCTTGTTCTTC. Variable domain in full (rest from reference TRBV2 and TRBJ2-1): EPEVTQTPSHQVTQMGQEVILRCVPISNHLYFYWYRQILGQKVEFLVSFYNNEISEKSEIFDDQFSVERPDGSNFTLKIRSTKLEDSAMYFCASSEIVRGLFFGPGTRLTVL.

The V call is TRBV10-3, the J call TRBJ1-3; unclear D gene. Deletions cut 5 bases from V and 0 bases from J, with 8 bases between. Germline V lookup: CDR1 ENHRY, CDR2 SYGVKD. The length of the CDR3 is 14 residues. The CDR3 coding sequence is TGTGCCATCAGTTCCTCAAGCTCTGGAAACACCATATATTTT. Translation: CAISSSSSGNTIYF.

The chain is built from TRBV6-1 and TRBJ2-1; TRBD1 is a possible D gene (5 bases). Germline V gene sequence: CDR1 MNHNS, CDR2 SASEGT. V was pared by 0 bases and J by 6 bases, with 9 bases between. The CDR3 runs 14 residues. DNA for the CDR3: TGTGCCAGCAGTGAAGCGTGGACACCCAATGAGCAGTTCTTC. Translating it yields CASSEAWTPNEQFF.

The rearrangement links TRBV19 to TRBJ1-1; D perhaps matches TRBD1 (5 bases). Germline V gives CDR1 LNHDA, CDR2 SQIVND (reference sequence). V dropped 3 bases and J dropped 2 bases, with 7 bases sitting between them. The CDR3 is 13 residues long. As DNA, the CDR3 is TGTGCCAGTAGTATCGACAGAAACACTGAAGCTTTCTTT. Amino acids: CASSIDRNTEAFF.

The rearrangement links TRBV7-9 to TRBJ2-1, with TRBD1 matching 9 bases. The CDR3 is 15 residues long. The trim removed 4 bases at V and 4 bases at J, leaving 5 bases unmatched. The germline V gene encodes CDR1 SEHNR and CDR2 FQNEAQ (reference sequence). The CDR3 loop reads CASSSTGGSYNEQFF. The CDR3 region has the DNA TGTGCCAGCAGCTCAACAGGGGGCTCGTACAATGAGCAGTTCTTC.

This sequence joins TRBV11-2 and TRBJ2-2; TRBD2 aligns across 7 bases. The CDR3 is 14 amino acids. Germline CDR1 SGHAT, CDR2 FQNNGV. J gave up 7 bases and V 4 bases, and 6 bases lay outside the gene matches. CDR3 DNA sequence: TGTGCCAGCAGCTATAGCGGGTTAGGCGGGGAGCTGTTTTTT. Protein: CASSYSGLGGELFF.

This clone appeared a few times. The V and J genes are TRBV28 and TRBJ2-6; 9 nucleotides match TRBD1. V gave up 4 bases and J gave up 4 bases; unmatched junction bases: 5. The CDR3 is 16 residues long. Per germline, CDR1 MDHEN and CDR2 SYDVKM. CDR3 loop: CASSSPGTGGANVLTF. The CDR3 DNA reads TGTGCCAGCAGTTCTCCCGGGACAGGGGGGGCCAACGTCCTGACTTTC.

This clone appeared a few times. The V call is TRBV7-9, the J call TRBJ1-5, with D possibly being TRBD1 (6 bases). Germline V gene sequence: CDR1 SEHNR, CDR2 FQNEAQ (reference sequence). The CDR3 runs to 15 residues. The V end lost 4 bases, the J end lost 7 bases, and 17 bases lay between the germline ends. Here the CDR3 reads CASSSGAGRNQPQHF. The CDR3 coding sequence is TGTGCCAGCAGCTCGGGGGCAGGGAGGAACCAGCCCCAGCATTTT.

The chain links TRBV7-6 to TRBJ1-3; D is uncertain. CDR1 is SGHVS and CDR2 is FNYEAQ in the germline V gene. The CDR3 totals 17 residues. V lost 1 base and J 0 bases, leaving 13 bases between the germline ends. The CDR3: CASSLDYRPSSGNTIYF. In nucleotides, the CDR3 is TGTGCCAGCAGCTTAGACTACCGACCGTCCTCTGGAAACACCATATATTTT.

V gene TRBV20-1 combines with J gene TRBJ1-2; no firm D call. The germline CDR1 and CDR2 sequences are DFQATT and SNEGSKA (reference sequence). Deletions cut 4 bases from V and 7 bases from J, with 4 bases between. CDR3 length: 9 residues. The CDR3 loop reads CSAKPGYTF. In nucleotides, the CDR3 is TGCAGTGCTAAGCCTGGCTACACCTTC.

The chain is built from TRBV18 and TRBJ2-1; 10 nucleotides line up with TRBD2. Trimming cost V 1 base and J 1 base; bases outside gene matches: 7. This CDR3 is built from 18 residues. CDR1 is KGHSH, CDR2 LQKENI, per germline. The CDR3 is CASSPQKAGGPSYNEQFF. The CDR3 region has the DNA TGTGCCAGCTCACCACAAAAAGCGGGAGGGCCTTCCTACAATGAGCAGTTCTTC.

The CDR3 reads CASGGTPSSYGYTF. CDR3 in DNA: TGTGCCAGCGGGGGGACACCCTCCAGCTATGGCTACACCTTC. This chain links TRBV28 with TRBJ1-2, with D possibly being TRBD1 (6 bases). The germline V gene has CDR1 MDHEN and CDR2 SYDVKM. V was clipped by 8 bases and J by 4 bases, with 17 bases between them. CDR3 length: 14 residues.

The chain links TRBV7-2 to TRBJ2-5; possible D gene TRBD2, 5 bases. Germline lookup yields CDR1 SGHTA and CDR2 FQGNSA. V was cut by 2 bases and J by 5 bases, with 6 bases left in between. The CDR3 runs 12 residues. This chain's CDR3 is CASSLPGETQYF. The CDR3 bases are TGTGCCAGCAGCTTACCGGGGGAGACCCAGTACTTC.

The V call is TRBV7-9, the J call TRBJ1-2; D remains unclear. Trimming pared 2 bases from V and 2 bases from J, leaving 9 bases between. The germline V gene has CDR1 SEHNR and CDR2 FQNEAQ (reference sequence). The CDR3 has 14 amino acids. The CDR3 loop reads CASSLPPNNYGYTF. CDR3 nucleotide sequence: TGTGCCAGCAGCTTACCACCTAACAACTATGGCTACACCTTC.

V is TRBV2 and J is TRBJ2-1; D ambiguous. Trimming left V 2 bases short and J 0 bases short, with 8 bases between. In germline, CDR1 is SNHLY, CDR2 FYNNEI. The CDR3 has 15 amino acids. The CDR3 DNA is TGTGCCAGCAGTGAAAACAACCCCTCCTACAATGAGCAGTTCTTC. Protein sequence: CASSENNPSYNEQFF.

The V call is TRBV6-5, the J call TRBJ2-7; possible D gene TRBD2, 6 bases. V shed 2 bases and J shed 5 bases, with 10 bases lying between them. From germline, CDR1 is MNHEY and CDR2 SVGAGI. The CDR3 covers 13 residues. CDR3 in amino acids: CASSYRGLHEQYF. Here the CDR3 DNA reads TGTGCCAGCAGTTACCGGGGACTGCACGAGCAGTACTTC.

The chain joins TRBV11-2 to TRBJ1-2; TRBD1 is a possible D gene (5 bases). The germline V and J ends were trimmed by 4 bases and 2 bases, with 8 bases remaining between them. The CDR3 is made up of 13 amino acids. Germline CDR1 reads SGHAT; CDR2 reads FQNNGV. The CDR3 DNA follows: TGTGCCAGCAGCTCCCGGGACAACTATGGCTACACCTTC. It is translated as CASSSRDNYGYTF.

The chain carries TRBV5-4 and TRBJ2-5; the D gene is possibly TRBD2 (5 bases). The germline V and J ends were trimmed by 0 bases and 4 bases, with 16 bases remaining between them. The V gene's germline CDR1 is SGHNT and CDR2 YYREEE (reference sequence). The CDR3 is 16 amino acids. In DNA, the CDR3 is TGTGCCAGCAGCTTGGTATGGACCGGGGTTGGAGAGACCCAGTACTTC. This encodes CASSLVWTGVGETQYF.

The gene calls are TRBV1 and TRBJ2-5; the table gives TRBD2 as D, unverified against the DNA. TRBV1 is reported as a pseudogene. The CDR3 is 19 residues long. The CDR3 protein is CTSSQDLTSGRRVGETQYF. Here the CDR3 DNA reads TGCACCAGCAGCCAAGATCTCACTAGCGGGAGGAGGGTGGGAGAGACCCAGTACTTC.